This passage covers 14 T cell receptor beta chains from one sample sequenced in a study of blood T cells in healthy people across ages. It was with a sample-barcoded 5' primer and a J-beta primer mix that a second PCR of about 6 to 11 cycles was run. TCRdb fed the 5' RACE reads into MiXCR, producing one record per CDR3 protein. The sample records 760,000 or so distinct CDR3 sequences, 20% to 30% being singletons. The same data also went into a second study, on T cells of mothers and their children.

Source material: blood. The receptors originated from a boy between 10 and 17 years old in good health.

The rearrangement joins TRBV5-1 to TRBJ2-1; 7 nucleotides match TRBD1. Germline values: CDR1 SGHRS, CDR2 YFSETQ. CDR3 size: 16 residues. The J segment lost 0 bases and the V segment lost 4 bases, leaving 7 bases of the junction unmatched. The CDR3 is CASSENRGSSYNEQFF. CDR3 sequence (DNA): TGCGCCAGCAGCGAAAACAGGGGAAGCTCCTACAATGAGCAGTTCTTC.

This clonotype came up a few times. The chain has TRBV6-2 or TRBV6-3 and TRBJ2-7; possibly TRBD1 for D (7 bases). Trimming pared 2 bases from V and 3 bases from J, leaving 17 bases between. CDR1 is MNHEY and CDR2 is SVGEGT in the germline V gene. The CDR3 loop spans 16 amino acids. Here the CDR3 reads CASSYPREPGGYEQYF. Here the CDR3 DNA reads TGTGCCAGCAGTTACCCTCGGGAGCCAGGGGGCTACGAGCAGTACTTC.

This clonotype was seen a handful of times. J is TRBJ2-5 and V is TRBV28, with 8 positions matching TRBD2. The J call may be incorrect, as the DNA end agrees better with TRBJ2-7. Germline lookup yields CDR1 MDHEN and CDR2 SYDVKM. The CDR3 has 14 residues. CDR3 DNA sequence: TGTGCCAGCAGTTATTCCGCGGGAGGCTACGAGCAGTACTTC. This gives the protein CASSYSAGGYEQYF.

The chain links TRBV29-1 to TRBJ2-2; TRBD1 matches 9 bases. Unmatched junction bases numbered 2, after V lost 6 bases and J lost 3 bases. This CDR3 comprises 13 residues. Germline values: CDR1 SQVTM, CDR2 ANQGSEA. The CDR3 DNA reads as TGCAGCGTCCGGGACAGGGACACCGGGGAGCTGTTTTTT. This codes for CSVRDRDTGELFF.

This clonotype has just a few counts. V usage is TRBV4-1 and J usage is TRBJ2-7, with D hard to call. The germline gives CDR1 MGHRA, CDR2 YSYEKL. Trimming stripped 1 base from V and 3 bases from J, with 13 bases between. The CDR3 is 15 amino acids. Written as DNA, the CDR3 is TGCGCCAGCAGCCAAGGCCGGCTACTTAACTACGAGCAGTACTTC. This codes for CASSQGRLLNYEQYF.

This chain joins TRBV29-1 and TRBJ2-5; the D gene is possibly TRBD2 (5 bases). The DNA end lines up better with TRBJ2-1; the J call may be wrong. This CDR3 spans 12 amino acids. The germline CDR1 and CDR2 sequences are SQVTM and ANQGSEA. CDR3 sequence reads: CSVEDRRPEQFF. For the CDR3, the DNA is TGCAGCGTTGAAGATCGGAGGCCTGAGCAGTTCTTC.

The chain links TRBV6-1 to TRBJ1-2; D perhaps matches TRBD1 (5 bases). V was shortened by 4 bases and J by 0 bases, with 18 bases between the two germline ends. The CDR3 length is 17 residues. The germline CDR1 and CDR2 sequences are MNHNS and SASEGT. CDR3 nucleotides: TGTGCCAGCAGTGTCGGGGGTCGGGGTGTGACTAACTATGGCTACACCTTC. This encodes CASSVGGRGVTNYGYTF.

The chain couples TRBV6-5 to TRBJ1-4; 7 nucleotides align to TRBD1. CDR1 is MNHEY and CDR2 is SVGAGI in the germline V gene. Germline trimming cut 6 bases from V and 4 bases from J; bases unmatched to any gene: 2. The CDR3 runs to 13 residues. CDR3 nucleotide sequence: TGTGCCAGCAGGCAGGGGGGTAATGAAAAACTGTTTTTT. It yields the protein CASRQGGNEKLFF.

The J gene is TRBJ2-3, the V gene TRBV15, with 10 bases lining up with TRBD2. Unmatched junction bases numbered 6, after V lost 0 bases and J lost 6 bases. CDR3 size: 16 residues. Per the germline V gene, CDR1 is LNHNV and CDR2 is YYDKDF (reference sequence). DNA of the CDR3: TGTGCCACCAGCAGAGATATAACTAGCGGGATTGATACGCAGTATTTT. It specifies CATSRDITSGIDTQYF. Full variable domain (outside the CDR3, taken from reference TRBV15 and TRBJ2-3): DAMVIQNPRYQVTQFGKPVTLSCSQTLNHNVMYWYQQKSSQAPKLLFHYYDKDFNNEADTPDNFQSRRPNTSFCFLDIRSPGLGDTAMYLCATSRDITSGIDTQYFGPGTRLTVL.

Details on this clonotype: This is likely a read error, given that the CDR3 carries no conserved phenylalanine or tryptophan at its end. V and J are TRBV3-1 and TRBJ2-5; 8 nucleotides line up with TRBD1. Germline values: CDR1 LGHDT, CDR2 YNNKEL (reference sequence). The CDR3 spans 16 residues. With 0 bases clipped from V and 11 bases from J, the junction kept 14 bases outside the gene matches. The CDR3 is CASSQESGTGSREQYL. The CDR3 DNA follows: TGTGCCAGCAGCCAAGAGTCCGGGACAGGCTCTCGGGAGCAGTACCTC.

The rearrangement joins TRBV5-1 to TRBJ2-1, with TRBD1 matching over 10 bases. The CDR3 contains 16 residues. CDR1 is SGHRS and CDR2 is YFSETQ in the germline V gene. With V trimmed by 1 base and J by 5 bases, 6 bases remained unmatched. The DNA for the CDR3 is TGCGCCAGCAGCTTGAATGACAGGGGGCTAGACAATGAGCAGTTCTTC. Protein product: CASSLNDRGLDNEQFF.

The chain couples TRBV19 to TRBJ1-1; D unclear. Germline V lookup: CDR1 LNHDA, CDR2 SQIVND (reference sequence). CDR3 size: 13 residues. The V gene lost 8 bases and the J gene lost 0 bases, with 10 bases spanning the gap. Here the CDR3 DNA reads TGTGCCAGTGGCCCTCAGGTGAACACTGAAGCTTTCTTT. Its protein product is CASGPQVNTEAFF.

This chain links TRBV7-9 with TRBJ1-6, with 9 bases lining up with TRBD1. The CDR3 length is 16 residues. V lost 5 bases, J lost 9 bases, and 11 bases stayed unmatched. The germline V gene has CDR1 SEHNR and CDR2 FQNEAQ (reference sequence). CDR3 nucleotides: TGTGCCAGCAGCCCTCAGGGACAGGGAAAGATTTCACCCCTCCACTTT. This gives the protein CASSPQGQGKISPLHF.

V usage is TRBV3-1 and J usage is TRBJ2-2; D is possibly TRBD1 (5 bases). Trimming removed 4 bases from V and 7 bases from J, with 13 bases in between. This CDR3 region has 14 residues. Germline-derived CDR1 and CDR2 are LGHDT and YNNKEL (reference sequence). This CDR3 reads CASSLLRGHGELFF. CDR3 coding DNA: TGTGCCAGCAGCCTTTTAAGGGGCCACGGGGAGCTGTTTTTT.